This T cell receptor (beta chain) was identified in a study of identical twins. Germline values: CDR1 GTSNPN, CDR2 SVGIG (reference sequence). This CDR3 comprises 12 residues. With V trimmed by 2 bases and J by 10 bases, 5 bases remained unmatched. TCRdb independently ran MiXCR on the 5' RACE reads; one entry per CDR3 protein. The sample has roughly 490,000 distinct CDR3 sequences; 13% to 15% are singletons. The sample holds a few counts of this clonotype. This same sample was also part of a study on yellow fever vaccine responses in identical twins.

This TCR was sampled from a woman aged 18 to 35 in good health. The source material was CD4+ T cells sorted from blood. The chain has TRBV30 and TRBJ2-1, with 7 bases aligning to TRBD2. The CDR3 DNA reads as TGTGCCTGGAGTACAATACTAGCGGAGCAGTTCTTC. This codes for CAWSTILAEQFF. Supplemented by reference TRBV30 and TRBJ2-1, the full variable domain reads SQTIHQWPATLVQPVGSPLSLECTVEGTSNPNLYWYRQAAGRGLQLLFYSVGIGQISSEVPQNLSASRPQDRQFILSSKKLLLSDSGFYLCAWSTILAEQFFGPGTRLTVL.